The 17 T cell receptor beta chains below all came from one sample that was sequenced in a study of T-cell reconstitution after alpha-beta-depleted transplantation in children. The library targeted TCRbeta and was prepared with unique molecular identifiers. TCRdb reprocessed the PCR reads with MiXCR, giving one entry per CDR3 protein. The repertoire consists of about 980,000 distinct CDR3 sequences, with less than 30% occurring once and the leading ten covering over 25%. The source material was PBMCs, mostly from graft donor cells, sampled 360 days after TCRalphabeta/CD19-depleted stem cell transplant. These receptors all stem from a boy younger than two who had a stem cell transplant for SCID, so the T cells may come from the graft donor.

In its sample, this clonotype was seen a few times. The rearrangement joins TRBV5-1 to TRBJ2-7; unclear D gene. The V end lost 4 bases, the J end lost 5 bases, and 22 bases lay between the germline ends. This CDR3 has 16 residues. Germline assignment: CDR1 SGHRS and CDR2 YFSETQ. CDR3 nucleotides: TGCGCCAGCAGCCCCCGTGGAAGTACTGTCACGGACGAGCAGTACTTC. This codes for CASSPRGSTVTDEQYF.

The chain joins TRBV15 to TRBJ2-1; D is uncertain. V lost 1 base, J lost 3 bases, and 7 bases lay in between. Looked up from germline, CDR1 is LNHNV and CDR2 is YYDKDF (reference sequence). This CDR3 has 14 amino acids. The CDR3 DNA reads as TGTGCCACCAGCAGAGTATCTAGCTACAATGAGCAGTTCTTC. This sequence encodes CATSRVSSYNEQFF. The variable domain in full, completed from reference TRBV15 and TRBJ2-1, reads DAMVIQNPRYQVTQFGKPVTLSCSQTLNHNVMYWYQQKSSQAPKLLFHYYDKDFNNEADTPDNFQSRRPNTSFCFLDIRSPGLGDTAMYLCATSRVSSYNEQFFGPGTRLTVL.

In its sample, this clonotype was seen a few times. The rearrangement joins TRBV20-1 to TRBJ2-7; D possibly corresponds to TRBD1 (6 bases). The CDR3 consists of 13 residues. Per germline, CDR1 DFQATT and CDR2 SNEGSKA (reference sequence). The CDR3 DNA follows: TGCAGGCTAGGGGGTATTTACTCCTACGAGCAGTACTTC. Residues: CRLGGIYSYEQYF.

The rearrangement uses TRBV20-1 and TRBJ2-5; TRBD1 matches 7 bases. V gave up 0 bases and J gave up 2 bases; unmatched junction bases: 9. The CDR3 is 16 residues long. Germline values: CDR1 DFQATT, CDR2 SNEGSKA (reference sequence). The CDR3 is CSARDFKGTAQETQYF. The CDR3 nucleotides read TGCAGTGCTAGAGATTTCAAGGGGACAGCACAAGAGACCCAGTACTTC.

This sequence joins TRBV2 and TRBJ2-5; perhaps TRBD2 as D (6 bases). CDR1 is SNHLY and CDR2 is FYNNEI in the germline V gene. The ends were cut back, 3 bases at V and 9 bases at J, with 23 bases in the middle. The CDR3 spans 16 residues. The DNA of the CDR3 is TGTGCCAGCAGTGAGAGGGACTGGGGTTCCGTGTCGCCCCAGTACTTC. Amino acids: CASSERDWGSVSPQYF.

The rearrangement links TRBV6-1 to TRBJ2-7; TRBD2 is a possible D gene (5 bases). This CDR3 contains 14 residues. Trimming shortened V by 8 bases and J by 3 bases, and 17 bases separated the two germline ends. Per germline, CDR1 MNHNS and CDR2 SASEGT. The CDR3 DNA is TGTGCCAGCGAGAGGGCAGGAGGTAGCTACGAGCAGTACTTC. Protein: CASERAGGSYEQYF.

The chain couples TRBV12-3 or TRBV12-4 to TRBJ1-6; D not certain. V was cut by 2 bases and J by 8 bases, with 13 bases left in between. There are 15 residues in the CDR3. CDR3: CASSLSEGKDSPLHF. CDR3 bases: TGTGCCAGCAGTTTATCTGAGGGCAAGGATTCACCCCTCCACTTT.

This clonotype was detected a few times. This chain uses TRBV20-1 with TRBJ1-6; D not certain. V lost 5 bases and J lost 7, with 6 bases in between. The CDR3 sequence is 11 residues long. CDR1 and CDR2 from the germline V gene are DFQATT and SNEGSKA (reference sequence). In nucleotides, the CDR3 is TGCAGTGCTTCAAAGAATTCACCCCTCCACTTT. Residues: CSASKNSPLHF.

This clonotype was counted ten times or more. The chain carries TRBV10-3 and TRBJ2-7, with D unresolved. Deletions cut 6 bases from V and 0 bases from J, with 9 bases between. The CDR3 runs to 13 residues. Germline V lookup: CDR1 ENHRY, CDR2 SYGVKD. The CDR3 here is CAISLILSYEQYF. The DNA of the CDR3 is TGTGCCATCAGCCTGATCCTCTCCTACGAGCAGTACTTC.

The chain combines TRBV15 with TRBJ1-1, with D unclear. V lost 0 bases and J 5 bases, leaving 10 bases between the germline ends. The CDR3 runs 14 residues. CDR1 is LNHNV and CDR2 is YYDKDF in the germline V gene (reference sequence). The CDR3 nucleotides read TGTGCCACCAGCAGAGATCGGGGTTTTACTGAAGCTTTCTTT. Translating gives CATSRDRGFTEAFF.

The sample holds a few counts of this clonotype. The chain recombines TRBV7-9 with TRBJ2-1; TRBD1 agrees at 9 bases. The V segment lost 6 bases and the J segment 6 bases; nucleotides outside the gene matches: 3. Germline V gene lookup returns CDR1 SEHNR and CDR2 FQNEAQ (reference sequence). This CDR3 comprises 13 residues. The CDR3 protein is CASRQQGANEQFF. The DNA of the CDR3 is TGTGCCAGCAGGCAACAGGGGGCCAATGAGCAGTTCTTC.

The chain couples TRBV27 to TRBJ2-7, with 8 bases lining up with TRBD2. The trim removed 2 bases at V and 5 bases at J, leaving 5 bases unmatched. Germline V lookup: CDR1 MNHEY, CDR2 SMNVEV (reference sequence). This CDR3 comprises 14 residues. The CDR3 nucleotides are TGTGCCAGCAGTTTAGATCGCGGGGGGCACGAGCAGTACTTC. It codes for CASSLDRGGHEQYF.

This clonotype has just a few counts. CDR3 coding DNA: TGTGCCAGCGGACGGCACGACTACGAGCAGTACTTC. It specifies CASGRHDYEQYF. The chain couples TRBV12-3 or TRBV12-4 to TRBJ2-7; no clear D. The CDR3 runs 12 residues. V shed 8 bases and J shed 3 bases, with 11 bases lying between them.

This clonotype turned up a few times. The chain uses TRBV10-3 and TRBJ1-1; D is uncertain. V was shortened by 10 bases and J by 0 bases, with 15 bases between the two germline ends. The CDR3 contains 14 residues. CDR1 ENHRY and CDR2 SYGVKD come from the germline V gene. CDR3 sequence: CASKTAIMNTEAFF. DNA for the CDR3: TGTGCCAGCAAAACAGCTATTATGAACACTGAAGCTTTCTTT.

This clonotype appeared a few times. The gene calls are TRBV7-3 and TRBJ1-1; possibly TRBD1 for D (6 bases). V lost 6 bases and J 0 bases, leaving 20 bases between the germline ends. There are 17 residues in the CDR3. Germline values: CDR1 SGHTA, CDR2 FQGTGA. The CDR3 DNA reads TGTGCCAGCAGGGCAGACAGGACCGATTCTATGAACACTGAAGCTTTCTTT. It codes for CASRADRTDSMNTEAFF.

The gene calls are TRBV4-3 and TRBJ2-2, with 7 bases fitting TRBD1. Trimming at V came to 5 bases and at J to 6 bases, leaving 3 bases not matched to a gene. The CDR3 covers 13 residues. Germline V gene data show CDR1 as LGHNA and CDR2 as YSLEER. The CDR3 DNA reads TGCGCCAGCAGCAAGGGGGCCGCCGGGGAGCTGTTTTTT. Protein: CASSKGAAGELFF.

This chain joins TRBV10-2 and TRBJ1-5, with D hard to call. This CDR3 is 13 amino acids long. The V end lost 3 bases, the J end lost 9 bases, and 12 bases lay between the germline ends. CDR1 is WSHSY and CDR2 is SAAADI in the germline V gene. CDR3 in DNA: TGCGCCAGCAGTGAAGCGGGTATTGTGCCCCAGCATTTT. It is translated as CASSEAGIVPQHF.